Below, 2 T cell receptor beta chains from the same sample are listed, as sequenced in a study of CD8 T cells in Susac syndrome (dated by TCRdb to the late 2010s). The protocol used for the library was the immunoSEQ multiplex PCR assay. RNA was extracted using the RNeasy kit, and roughly 0.45 to 1 microgram was reverse transcribed with random hexamers. In TCRdb, the public reads were trimmed at Q25 with fastp and aligned with MiXCR, with productive beta chains retained. Rows with one shared CDR3 protein collapse into an entry with the most common genes and DNA. Counted in this sample were roughly 80,000 distinct CDR3 sequences; around nine tenths of them appeared once. The top ten clonotypes cover 0.5% of the sample. The sample taken for sequencing was CD8+ T cells from PBMCs. These receptors were collected from a human donor with multiple sclerosis.

The chain combines TRBV19 with TRBJ2-7, with D perhaps matching TRBD2 (6 bases). This CDR3 contains 14 residues. V shed 6 bases and J shed 3 bases, with 15 bases lying between them. Germline loops: CDR1 LNHDA, CDR2 SQIVND (reference sequence). This CDR3 reads CASSSETSYYEQYF. The CDR3 bases are TGTGCCAGTAGCTCCGAGACTAGTTACTACGAGCAGTACTTC. Based on the CDR3 plus reference TRBV19 and TRBJ2-7, the full variable domain is DGGITQSPKYLFRKEGQNVTLSCEQNLNHDAMYWYRQDPGQGLRLIYYSQIVNDFQKGDIAEGYSVSREKKESFPLTVTSAQKNPTAFYLCASSSETSYYEQYFGPGTRLTVT.

This CDR3 is CASSLGRAHTGELFF. The CDR3 nucleotides are TGTGCCAGCAGTTTAGGCAGGGCGCACACCGGGGAGCTGTTTTTT. The chain links TRBV27 to TRBJ2-2, with a possible D match to TRBD1 (5 bases). Germline V gene data show CDR1 as MNHEY and CDR2 as SMNVEV (reference sequence). The V end lost 2 bases, the J end lost 3 bases, and 10 bases lay between the germline ends. This CDR3 contains 15 residues.